This T cell receptor (beta chain) comes out of a study of blood T cell repertoires in COVID-19. Looking at the study overall: Nucleic acid was either cDNA or gDNA, and it came from T cells, B-cell-depleted T cells, or PBMCs.

CDR1 SGHNT and CDR2 YYREEE come from the germline V gene (reference sequence). The V end lost 5 bases, the J end lost 1 base, and 15 bases lay between the germline ends. CDR3 length: 15 amino acids. Method: immunoSEQ multiplex PCR; TCRdb's copy keeps in-frame clones and lacks some. The table lists around 250,000 clones, roughly 85% of them singletons. The sample consisted of PBMCs or T cells enriched from blood (not recorded which). This sequence was found in a woman in her fifties or sixties who had recovered from COVID-19. The gene calls are TRBV5-4 and TRBJ2-5, with a weak D call TRBD1 (6 bases). In nucleotides, the CDR3 is TGTGCCAGCAGAGCCGAGGGGGATCTCCAAGAGACCCAGTACTTC. Translation: CASRAEGDLQETQYF. The variable domain in full, completed from reference TRBV5-4 and TRBJ2-5, reads ETGVTQSPTHLIKTRGQQVTLRCSSQSGHNTVSWYQQALGQGPQFIFQYYREEENGRGNFPPRFSGLQFPNYSSELNVNALELDDSALYLCASRAEGDLQETQYFGPGTRLLVL.